This TCR beta chain is from a study of blood T cell repertoires in COVID-19. Overall study: COVID-19 samples from acute and convalescent phases originated in the United States, Italy and Spain. Sources were T cells, B-cell-depleted T cells, or PBMCs; the material itself was cDNA or gDNA.

CDR1 LGHDT and CDR2 YNNKEL come from the germline V gene (reference sequence). Trimming cost V 6 bases and J 5 bases; bases outside gene matches: 2. The CDR3 runs 13 residues. Per the original methods: Reference gene primer amplification in the assay estimated nucleated cell counts. TCRdb's table, derived via immunoSEQ multiplex PCR, lists solely in-frame clones and lacks some. V, J and clone size were drawn from that table, and D and trimming were deduced from the DNA. The sample yields 130,000 or so clones, roughly 84% seen once. This chain connects TRBV3-1 (or the pseudogene TRBV3-2) to TRBJ1-5; 9 bases line up with TRBD1. The specimen sequenced was peripheral blood. This sequence was found in a woman of 80 years or more with acute or convalescent COVID-19. In DNA form, the CDR3 reads TGTGCCAGCAGTAGGGACAGGGATCAGCCCCAGCATTTT. Translated, it gives CASSRDRDQPQHF.